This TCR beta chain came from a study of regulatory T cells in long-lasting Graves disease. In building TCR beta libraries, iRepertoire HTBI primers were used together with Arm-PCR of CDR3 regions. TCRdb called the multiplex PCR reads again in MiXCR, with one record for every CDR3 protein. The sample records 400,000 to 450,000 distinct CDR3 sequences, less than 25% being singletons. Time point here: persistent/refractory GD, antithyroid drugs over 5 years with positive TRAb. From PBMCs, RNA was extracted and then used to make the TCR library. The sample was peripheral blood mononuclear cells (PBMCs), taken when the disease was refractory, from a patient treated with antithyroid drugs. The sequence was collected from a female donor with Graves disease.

The CDR3, as DNA: TGTGCCAGTGGAGCGGGAGCCTACGAGCAGTACTTC. Protein: CASGAGAYEQYF. The chain is built from TRBV19 and TRBJ2-7; TRBD2 matches at 8 bases. V trimming: 8 bases; J trimming: 2 bases; junction bases outside the gene matches: 2. Per germline, CDR1 LNHDA and CDR2 SQIVND (reference sequence). The CDR3 is made up of 12 amino acids. The full variable domain, its missing parts supplied by reference TRBV19 and TRBJ2-7, is DGGITQSPKYLFRKEGQNVTLSCEQNLNHDAMYWYRQDPGQGLRLIYYSQIVNDFQKGDIAEGYSVSREKKESFPLTVTSAQKNPTAFYLCASGAGAYEQYFGPGTRLTVT.